Described below is a single TCR beta chain sequence and its context. The J segment lost 0 bases and the V segment lost 1 base, leaving 12 bases of the junction unmatched. CDR1 and CDR2 from the germline V gene are MGHRA and YSYEKL. The CDR3 is made up of 19 amino acids. The protocol was immunoSEQ multiplex PCR, while the TCRdb copy is restricted to in-frame clones and leaves out a portion. The sample shows around 60,000 clones, approximately 86% of them seen only once. The data were taken from a study of blood T cell repertoires in COVID-19. The gene calls are TRBV4-1 and TRBJ2-3, with TRBD2 matching over 8 bases. Sequenced sample: peripheral blood. The clonotype comes from a man aged 50-59 years with active COVID-19. CDR3 sequence (DNA): TGCGCCAGCAGCCAAGGCCAAGGCGGGGGGCCGGTGAGCACAGATACGCAGTATTTT. It encodes CASSQGQGGGPVSTDTQYF.